The T cell receptor beta chain under discussion was sequenced for a study of control samples from healthy donors and cancer patients. The CDR3 spans 16 residues. Between the trimmed V and J ends, which lost 0 bases and 4 bases, there was a span of 13 bases. Sequencing was performed with immunoSEQ multiplex PCR; in TCRdb, only in-frame clones are kept and a portion is missing. Of 150,000 or so clones in the sample, roughly 94% were seen once. The V call is TRBV23-1, the J call TRBJ1-5, with TRBD1 as a possible D gene (5 bases). TRBV23-1 is labeled an ORF, and its function is uncertain. Material: PBMCs. The TCR sequence derives from a man in his sixties with colorectal cancer. The CDR3 region has the DNA TGCGCCAGCAGTCAATCCCGTGAGGGACCGAATCAGCCCCAGCATTTT. Translated: CASSQSREGPNQPQHF.